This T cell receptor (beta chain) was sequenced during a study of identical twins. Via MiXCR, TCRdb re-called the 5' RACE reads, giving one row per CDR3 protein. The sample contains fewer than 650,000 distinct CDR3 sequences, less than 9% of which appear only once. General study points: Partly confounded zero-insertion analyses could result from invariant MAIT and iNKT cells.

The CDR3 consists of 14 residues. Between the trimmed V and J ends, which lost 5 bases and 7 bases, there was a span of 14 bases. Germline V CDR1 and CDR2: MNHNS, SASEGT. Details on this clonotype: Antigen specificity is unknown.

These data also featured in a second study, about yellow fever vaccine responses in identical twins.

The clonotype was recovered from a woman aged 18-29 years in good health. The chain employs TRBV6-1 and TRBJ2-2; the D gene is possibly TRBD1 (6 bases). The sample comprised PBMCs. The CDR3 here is CASSQQGTGGELFF. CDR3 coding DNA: TGTGCCAGCAGTCAACAGGGTACGGGCGGGGAGCTGTTTTTT.